This T cell receptor (beta chain) was profiled in a study of tumor-infiltrating lymphocytes in oesophageal squamous cell carcinoma. TCRdb ran MiXCR on the PCR reads and lists one entry per CDR3 protein. The table has approximately 14,000 distinct CDR3 sequences, approximately 50% seen once. There are 14 residues in the CDR3. The V gene's germline CDR1 is SGHTA and CDR2 FQGTGA. J lost 4 bases, V lost 10 bases, and 4 bases had no gene match. The J gene is TRBJ2-3, the V gene TRBV7-3, with 14 bases identical to TRBD2. The sequenced material came from esophageal tumor tissue. This sequence was found in a male donor with esophageal squamous cell carcinoma. CDR3 residues: CANTGLAGADTQYF. The CDR3 DNA is TGTGCCAATACGGGACTAGCGGGAGCAGATACGCAGTATTTT.